A single TCR beta chain is shown here with its context. The assay was immunoSEQ multiplex PCR, and TCRdb's table has in-frame clones only and misses some. The sample consists of under 150,000 clones, 93% of them appearing once. The CDR3 is 15 amino acids. Germline V gene sequence: CDR1 MGHRA, CDR2 YSYEKL. V gave up 0 bases and J gave up 4 bases, with 12 bases separating them. This entry belongs to a study of control samples from healthy donors and cancer patients. The chain couples TRBV4-1 to TRBJ2-5; no firm D call. The source material was PBMCs. This TCR came from a man aged 50-59 years with head and neck cancer. The DNA of the CDR3 is TGCGCCAGCAGCCAAGACCCACGGAGAGTAGAGACCCAGTACTTC. Residues: CASSQDPRRVETQYF.